These 15 T cell receptor beta chains share one sample of origin, sequenced in a study of T cells after posttransplantation cyclophosphamide. Sequenced by immunoSEQ multiplex PCR; TCRdb stores in-frame clones only, minus some. This sample carries about 40,000 clones and no singletons, and about 6.2% goes to the top ten. Sequencing was done on a sample of PBMCs. The receptors were sampled from a young man in good health and a related stem cell transplant donor.

This clone was observed at least ten times. The chain combines TRBV5-6 with TRBJ2-7; either TRBD1 or TRBD2 may supply D (6 bases each). This CDR3 is 16 amino acids long. V gave up 0 bases and J gave up 3 bases, with 16 bases separating them. The germline gives CDR1 SGHDT, CDR2 YYEEEE. In DNA, the CDR3 is TGTGCCAGCAGCTTGGAACAGGGAGGACACTACTACGAGCAGTACTTC. As protein: CASSLEQGGHYYEQYF.

This clone was recorded at least ten times. The chain combines TRBV5-5 with TRBJ2-7, with D perhaps TRBD1 (6 bases). The germline V gene has CDR1 SGHKS and CDR2 YYEKEE (reference sequence). The CDR3 is made up of 13 amino acids. V lost 2 bases and J lost 3, with 9 bases in between. CDR3 DNA: TGTGCCAGCAGCTTAAGACAGGTCTACGAGCAGTACTTC. It translates to CASSLRQVYEQYF.

This clone was seen many times. The chain links TRBV11-2 to TRBJ1-1; D is possibly TRBD1 (6 bases). This CDR3 is 15 amino acids long. Deletions cut 2 bases from V and 4 bases from J, with 14 bases between. CDR1 is SGHAT and CDR2 is FQNNGV in the germline V gene. This chain's CDR3 is CASSLREGVGTEAFF. The CDR3 nucleotides read TGTGCCAGCAGCTTACGAGAGGGGGTAGGCACTGAAGCTTTCTTT.

This clone has more than one count but fewer than ten. The V call is TRBV15, the J call TRBJ2-2, with 7 bases that match TRBD2. The V gene's germline CDR1 is LNHNV and CDR2 YYDKDF (reference sequence). The CDR3 runs 16 residues. Losses at the gene ends were 5 bases for V and 6 bases for J; bases not matched to a gene: 12. The CDR3 coding sequence is TGTGCCACCAGCTTTACAAGGCGGGGGTACGCCGGGGAGCTGTTTTTT. Translated: CATSFTRRGYAGELFF.

This clone was seen ten or more times. J is TRBJ2-7 and V is TRBV7-6; D possibly corresponds to TRBD1 (6 bases). The CDR3 has 14 residues. Trimming pared 1 base from V and 4 bases from J, leaving 11 bases between. CDR1 and CDR2 from the germline V gene are SGHVS and FNYEAQ. In DNA form, the CDR3 reads TGTGCCAGCAGCTTAGGGGGGCTGATTTACGAGCAGTACTTC. Translated, it gives CASSLGGLIYEQYF.

In this sample, this clone turned up many times. V gene TRBV23-1 combines with J gene TRBJ2-1, with D uncertain. TRBV23-1 belongs to the ORF category, with a function that is uncertain. This CDR3 region has 14 residues. Trimming took off 4 bases at V and 0 bases at J, with 7 bases between the two ends. CDR3 amino acids: CASSPRYSYNEQFF. The CDR3 DNA is TGCGCCAGCAGTCCCAGATACTCCTACAATGAGCAGTTCTTC.

This clone has at least ten counts. The rearrangement joins TRBV6-5 to TRBJ2-7; D may be TRBD2 (5 bases). The CDR3 is 13 amino acids. Germline V gene data show CDR1 as MNHEY and CDR2 as SVGAGI. The V and J ends lost 6 bases and 4 bases respectively, with 13 bases between them. The CDR3 loop reads CASRATGGYEQYF. CDR3 nucleotides: TGTGCCAGCAGGGCAACTGGCGGGTACGAGCAGTACTTC.

Ten or more counts support this clone. This chain connects TRBV6-2 or TRBV6-3 to TRBJ2-1, with 7 bases identical to TRBD1. CDR3 size: 17 residues. Trimming at V came to 2 bases and at J to 0 bases, leaving 7 bases not matched to a gene. Germline CDR1 reads MNHEY; CDR2 reads SVGEGT. The CDR3 here is CASSYNGQASSYNEQFF. The CDR3 DNA is TGTGCCAGCAGTTACAACGGACAGGCCAGCTCCTACAATGAGCAGTTCTTC.

This clone was seen only a few times. The CDR3 DNA sequence: TGTGCCAGCAGCGACCCGGGACAGGCTTATGGCTACACCTTC. It yields the protein CASSDPGQAYGYTF. The chain links TRBV2 to TRBJ1-2; 8 nucleotides align to TRBD1. V lost 6 bases, J lost 5 bases, and 8 bases stayed unmatched. CDR3 size: 14 residues. Looked up from germline, CDR1 is SNHLY and CDR2 is FYNNEI.

This clone showed up many times. This CDR3 is CASSDGTGGLTGNTIYF. The DNA of the CDR3 is TGCGCCAGCAGCGACGGGACAGGGGGTTTAACTGGAAACACCATATATTTT. The chain uses TRBV5-1 and TRBJ1-3, with TRBD1 matching 11 bases. V dropped 4 bases and J dropped 2; count of bases not matched to a gene: 8. The CDR3 is 17 residues long. Germline CDR1 reads SGHRS; CDR2 reads YFSETQ.

This clone has a count of ten or more. J is TRBJ2-1 and V is TRBV11-3; TRBD1 agrees at 7 bases. This CDR3 spans 17 amino acids. The germline V gene encodes CDR1 SGHNT and CDR2 YENEEA. The trim removed 1 base at V and 7 bases at J, leaving 13 bases unmatched. DNA for the CDR3: TGTGCCAGCAGCTTAGGGACGTTGAGGGGGCTATCGAATGAGCAGTTCTTC. Translation: CASSLGTLRGLSNEQFF.

This clone has more than one count but fewer than ten. This sequence joins TRBV7-2 and TRBJ1-2; D not resolved. CDR1 and CDR2 from the germline V gene are SGHTA and FQGNSA. V was cut by 5 bases and J by 2 bases, with 12 bases left in between. The CDR3 is made up of 14 amino acids. The CDR3 loop is CASSPNSENYGYTF. In DNA, the CDR3 is TGTGCCAGCAGCCCCAACAGTGAGAACTATGGCTACACCTTC.

This clone showed up many times. The chain employs TRBV6-2 or TRBV6-3 and TRBJ2-6; TRBD1 matches at 7 bases. J lost 0 bases, V lost 11 bases, and 13 bases had no gene match. CDR1 is MNHEY and CDR2 is SVGEGT in the germline V gene. The CDR3 is made up of 17 amino acids. CDR3 nucleotides: TGTGCCGTTTCGAAGGGGACAGCCATCTCTGGGGCCAACGTCCTGACTTTC. It translates to CAVSKGTAISGANVLTF.

This clone was seen ten or more times. The chain employs TRBV5-4 and TRBJ2-7; D is unclear. The V gene's germline CDR1 is SGHNT and CDR2 YYREEE (reference sequence). The CDR3 covers 13 residues. The V and J ends lost 1 base and 4 bases respectively, with 9 bases between them. Here the CDR3 reads CASSLPGTYEQYF. DNA of the CDR3: TGTGCCAGCAGCTTGCCGGGTACATACGAGCAGTACTTC.

This clone has at least ten counts. The chain combines TRBV4-2 with TRBJ2-1; D is unclear. The CDR3 sequence is 17 residues long. Germline V gene lookup returns CDR1 LGHNA and CDR2 YNFKEQ. V lost 0 bases and J lost 0, with 12 bases in between. CDR3 sequence: CASSQDSALSSYNEQFF. In DNA, the CDR3 is TGTGCCAGCAGCCAAGATAGTGCACTTAGCTCCTACAATGAGCAGTTCTTC.